Presented here are 27 T cell receptor beta chains from one specimen sequenced in a study of CD8+CD57+ T cells in acquired aplastic anemia listed by TCRdb under 2018. Sequenced using an Illumina HiSeq 2000. Genomic DNA served as template for TCR beta VDJ combination and CDR3 sequence profiling. In-frame beta chains were kept once TCRdb had trimmed the public reads at Q25 with fastp and called clones with MiXCR. A single entry per CDR3 protein holds the most common genes and DNA from its merged rows. The sample has about 71,000 distinct CDR3 sequences on record, approximately 50% of them singletons. The ten largest clonotypes hold around 8.8% of the sample. The sample consisted of sorted CD4+, CD8+, or CD8+CD57+ T cells (not recorded which) from PBMCs. Source of these receptors: a human donor in good health, serving as a control.

This clonotype came up many times. J is TRBJ2-7 and V is TRBV19, with 7 bases lining up with TRBD2. Germline V gene sequence: CDR1 LNHDA, CDR2 SQIVND (reference sequence). V trimming: 2 bases; J trimming: 6 bases; junction bases outside the gene matches: 10. The CDR3 length is 15 residues. The DNA for the CDR3 is TGTGCCAGTAGTATATTAGGCGGGACTATTTTCGAGCAGTACTTC. Encoded protein: CASSILGGTIFEQYF.

The rearrangement uses TRBV24-1 and TRBJ1-2, with TRBD1 matching over 7 bases. V lost 7 bases to trimming and J lost 2 bases; unmatched junction nucleotides: 3. Germline lookup yields CDR1 KGHDR and CDR2 SFDVKD. This CDR3 is built from 13 residues. Here the CDR3 DNA reads TGTGCCACCAGAAGACAGGGAAACTATGGCTACACCTTC. Translating gives CATRRQGNYGYTF.

This clonotype was picked up many times. The V and J genes are TRBV10-3 and TRBJ1-5, with 8 bases matching TRBD1. Germline trimming cut 10 bases from V and 4 bases from J; bases unmatched to any gene: 12. This CDR3 has 15 residues. Germline V CDR1 and CDR2: ENHRY, SYGVKD. CDR3 in amino acids: CASGQGAFINQPQHF. CDR3 in DNA: TGTGCCAGCGGCCAGGGGGCATTTATTAATCAGCCCCAGCATTTT.

As to this clonotype: Sequence at one end of the junction differs from germline and may be a read error. CDR3 residues: CRARNGFGNQPQHF. The CDR3 region has the DNA TGCCGTGCTAGAAATGGTTTCGGCAATCAGCCCCAGCATTTT. This sequence joins TRBV20-1 and TRBJ1-5; D gene uncertain. Germline values: CDR1 DFQATT, CDR2 SNEGSKA (reference sequence). This CDR3 has 14 amino acids.

This clonotype was picked up many times. The rearrangement links TRBV27 to TRBJ2-3, with 7 positions matching TRBD2. The CDR3 has 13 residues. In germline, CDR1 is MNHEY, CDR2 SMNVEV (reference sequence). The V gene end was trimmed by 3 bases and the J gene end by 3 bases; junction bases not matched to a gene: 0. The CDR3 loop reads CASSLRGTDTQYF. The DNA for the CDR3 is TGTGCCAGCAGTTTGCGGGGGACAGATACGCAGTATTTT.

This clonotype was seen repeatedly, ten times or more. This chain links TRBV12-3 or TRBV12-4 with TRBJ2-3; 8 nucleotides align to TRBD1. This CDR3 has 15 amino acids. The V gene end was trimmed by 5 bases and the J gene end by 1 base; junction bases not matched to a gene: 5. CDR3 amino acids: CASSLGQAGTDTQYF. The CDR3 DNA reads as TGTGCCAGCAGTCTGGGACAGGCCGGCACAGATACGCAGTATTTT.

At least ten counts were recorded for this clonotype. The rearrangement joins TRBV4-1 to TRBJ2-3, with 7 bases aligning to TRBD1. The germline V gene encodes CDR1 MGHRA and CDR2 YSYEKL. The CDR3 length is 16 residues. J lost 1 base, V lost 0 bases, and 4 bases had no gene match. DNA of the CDR3: TGCGCCAGCAGCCAAGAAGGGGGCATTGGCACAGATACGCAGTATTTT. This sequence encodes CASSQEGGIGTDTQYF.

The rearrangement uses TRBV15 and TRBJ2-7; 9 positions agree with TRBD1. V shed 0 bases and J 6 bases; nucleotides not matched to a gene: 12. CDR1 and CDR2 (germline): LNHNV, YYDKDF (reference sequence). This CDR3 spans 17 amino acids. The CDR3 loop reads CATSREGTGGRRVEQYF. In nucleotides, the CDR3 is TGTGCCACCAGCAGAGAGGGAACAGGGGGCAGACGTGTCGAGCAGTACTTC. The full variable domain, completed using reference TRBV15 and TRBJ2-7, is DAMVIQNPRYQVTQFGKPVTLSCSQTLNHNVMYWYQQKSSQAPKLLFHYYDKDFNNEADTPDNFQSRRPNTSFCFLDIRSPGLGDTAMYLCATSREGTGGRRVEQYFGPGTRLTVT.

This CDR3 is CATKTGRNEQFF. For the CDR3, the DNA is TGTGCCACAAAGACAGGGAGGAATGAGCAGTTCTTC. The chain carries TRBV10-3 and TRBJ2-5; D possibly corresponds to TRBD1 (7 bases). The better agreement between TRBJ2-1 and the DNA end casts doubt on the J call. CDR1 and CDR2 (germline): ENHRY, SYGVKD. The CDR3 is 12 amino acids.

The chain links TRBV15 to TRBJ2-7, with 7 bases fitting TRBD1. CDR1 and CDR2 from the germline V gene are LNHNV and YYDKDF (reference sequence). This CDR3 spans 15 amino acids. The trim removed 3 bases at V and 3 bases at J, leaving 8 bases unmatched. CDR3 in amino acids: CATSSPGTANYEQYV. CDR3 DNA: TGTGCCACCAGCAGCCCCGGGACAGCCAACTACGAGCAGTACGTC.

This clonotype appeared once. V is TRBV10-3 and J is TRBJ2-7; D might be TRBD2 (6 bases). Germline CDR1 reads ENHRY; CDR2 reads SYGVKD. Trimming took 3 bases from V and 3 from J, leaving 9 bases between them. CDR3 length equals 13 residues. The DNA for the CDR3 is TGTGCCATCAGTGAAACGGGGGACTACGAGCAGTACTTC. It is translated as CAISETGDYEQYF.

The chain is built from TRBV10-3 and TRBJ1-1, with D possibly TRBD1 on 5 matching bases. Deletions cut 5 bases from V and 1 base from J, with 14 bases between. Germline V gives CDR1 ENHRY, CDR2 SYGVKD. The CDR3 extends over 15 amino acids. The CDR3 DNA reads as TGTGCCATCAGTTGGATAGGGGTGACGAACACTGAAGCTTTCTTT. As protein: CAISWIGVTNTEAFF.

The sample holds many counts of this clonotype. The V call is TRBV5-1, the J call TRBJ1-1; 9 bases match TRBD1. Germline CDR1 reads SGHRS; CDR2 reads YFSETQ. The CDR3 consists of 16 residues. After removal of 2 bases from V and 5 bases from J, the junction contained 10 bases not matched to a gene. The CDR3 bases are TGCGCCAGCAGCTTAGGGACAGGGAGCCCTCGGACTGAAGCTTTCTTT. Translating it yields CASSLGTGSPRTEAFF.

This clonotype was observed many times. This chain connects TRBV20-1 to TRBJ2-3; 8 positions agree with TRBD1. The CDR3 is 14 amino acids. V shed 7 bases and J 0 bases; nucleotides not matched to a gene: 6. The V gene's germline CDR1 is DFQATT and CDR2 SNEGSKA (reference sequence). This CDR3 is CSGQGSFSTDTQYF. DNA of the CDR3: TGCAGTGGACAGGGGTCCTTTAGCACAGATACGCAGTATTTT.

This clonotype has just one count. This sequence joins TRBV19 and TRBJ2-7; D is undetermined. The CDR3 loop spans 12 amino acids. Germline assignment: CDR1 LNHDA and CDR2 SQIVND (reference sequence). Trimming cost V 1 base and J 7 bases, with 8 bases left between them. CDR3 DNA: TGTGCCAGTAGTATAGTAGGCAGAGAGCAGTACTTC. Translation: CASSIVGREQYF. The complete variable domain, with remaining parts taken from reference TRBV19 and TRBJ2-7, reads DGGITQSPKYLFRKEGQNVTLSCEQNLNHDAMYWYRQDPGQGLRLIYYSQIVNDFQKGDIAEGYSVSREKKESFPLTVTSAQKNPTAFYLCASSIVGREQYFGPGTRLTVT.

This clonotype was recorded a few times. The DNA for the CDR3 is TGTGCCACCAGCAGAGATAGGACAGGGGGGTACGAGCAGTACTTC. Amino acids: CATSRDRTGGYEQYF. The genes are TRBV15 and TRBJ2-7, with 10 bases lining up with TRBD1. The length of the CDR3 is 15 residues. Germline V gene data show CDR1 as LNHNV and CDR2 as YYDKDF (reference sequence). V was pared by 0 bases and J by 4 bases, with 3 bases of the junction left unmatched.

Comment on this clonotype: A much bigger clone sits one base away, suggesting this may be a read error. J is TRBJ1-5 and V is TRBV4-1, with D unclear. Per the germline V gene, CDR1 is MGHRA and CDR2 is YSYEKL. Trimming removed 3 bases from V and 0 bases from J, with 9 bases in between. This CDR3 comprises 15 residues. CDR3 loop: CASSQSRDSNQPQHF. The CDR3 DNA reads as TGCGCCAGCAGCCAGAGTAGGGATAGCAATCAGCCCCAGCATTTT.

This clonotype was counted ten times or more. The chain is built from TRBV9 and TRBJ2-3; D is undetermined. Germline CDR1 reads SGDLS; CDR2 reads YYNGEE. Trimming pared 2 bases from V and 0 bases from J, leaving 10 bases between. CDR3 length: 15 amino acids. CDR3 coding DNA: TGTGCCAGCAGCGTTTGGAGTATCAGCACAGATACGCAGTATTTT. Residues: CASSVWSISTDTQYF.

The rearrangement uses TRBV15 and TRBJ2-1, with TRBD2 matching 8 bases. Trimming cost V 3 bases and J 1 base; bases outside gene matches: 5. CDR1 is LNHNV and CDR2 is YYDKDF in the germline V gene (reference sequence). The CDR3 covers 16 residues. CDR3 coding DNA: TGTGCCACCAGCAGTAACCGGGGGGGTTCCTACAATGAGCAGTTCTTC. Encoded protein: CATSSNRGGSYNEQFF.

This clonotype was counted a single time. V usage is TRBV14 and J usage is TRBJ2-7, with TRBD1 identical over 8 bases. The CDR3 spans 13 residues. V shed 5 bases, J shed 4 bases, and the junction held 4 bases outside the gene matches. The V gene's germline CDR1 is SGHDN and CDR2 FVKESK. CDR3 protein: CASSMGQVYEQYF. As DNA, the CDR3 is TGTGCCAGCAGCATGGGACAGGTGTACGAGCAGTACTTC.

This clonotype was observed at least ten times. The rearrangement joins TRBV14 to TRBJ1-6; the D is unclear. The CDR3 is 15 amino acids. Trimming left V 0 bases short and J 7 bases short, with 10 bases between. The germline gives CDR1 SGHDN, CDR2 FVKESK. As DNA, the CDR3 is TGTGCCAGCAGCCAAGATGTCGGGATCAATTCACCCCTCCACTTT. Amino acids: CASSQDVGINSPLHF.

This clonotype was detected many times. V is TRBV9 and J is TRBJ2-1; D uncertain. V was trimmed by 1 base and J by 0 bases, leaving 11 bases between them. From germline, CDR1 is SGDLS and CDR2 YYNGEE. CDR3 size: 16 residues. DNA for the CDR3: TGTGCCAGCAGCGTATTTGGGCCAAGCTCCTACAATGAGCAGTTCTTC. Amino acids: CASSVFGPSSYNEQFF. Filled out from reference TRBV9 and TRBJ2-1, the complete variable domain reads DSGVTQTPKHLITATGQRVTLRCSPRSGDLSVYWYQQSLDQGLQFLIQYYNGEERAKGNILERFSAQQFPDLHSELNLSSLELGDSALYFCASSVFGPSSYNEQFFGPGTRLTVL.

The chain recombines TRBV7-9 with TRBJ2-1; no definite D call. Trimming took off 5 bases at V and 8 bases at J, with 10 bases between the two ends. The CDR3 has 12 residues. CDR1 and CDR2 (germline): SEHNR, FQNEAQ (reference sequence). The CDR3 region is CASSPTSHEQFF. The CDR3 nucleotides read TGTGCCAGCAGCCCTACGAGTCATGAGCAGTTCTTC.

About this clonotype: Likely a read error: the CDR3 ends without its conserved phenylalanine or tryptophan. V is TRBV15 and J is TRBJ1-1; no firm D call. The CDR3 totals 13 residues. Germline CDR1 and CDR2: LNHNV and YYDKDF (reference sequence). Deletions cut 8 bases from V and 1 base from J, with 11 bases between. The CDR3 spells CATLGKGNTEAFL. CDR3 coding DNA: TGTGCCACCCTGGGGAAAGGGAACACTGAAGCTTTCCTT.

This clonotype was found many times. The chain joins TRBV4-1 to TRBJ1-1, with D unclear. The CDR3 consists of 16 residues. CDR1 is MGHRA and CDR2 is YSYEKL in the germline V gene. V gave up 1 base and J gave up 0 bases, with 12 bases separating them. The CDR3 region has the DNA TGCGCCAGCAGCCAAGTCGCCCTATCTATGAACACTGAAGCTTTCTTT. This encodes CASSQVALSMNTEAFF.

Note on this clonotype: One junction end does not reproduce the germline sequence, and a read error may be involved. CDR3 bases: TGTGCCGTCAGTGAACAGGGCACAGATACGCAGTATTTT. Amino acid sequence: CAVSEQGTDTQYF. The rearrangement links TRBV10-3 to TRBJ2-3, with D tentatively TRBD1 (5 bases). Germline V lookup: CDR1 ENHRY, CDR2 SYGVKD. The CDR3 covers 13 residues.

This clonotype is judged medium-sized. The CDR3 DNA reads TGTGCCAGTAGTAGGACAGGCTCCTCCTACGAGCAGTACTTC. This encodes CASSRTGSSYEQYF. The V gene is TRBV19, the J gene TRBJ2-7, with 7 bases matching TRBD1. The CDR3 runs to 14 residues. Trimming cost V 4 bases and J 0 bases; bases outside gene matches: 3. From germline, CDR1 is LNHDA and CDR2 SQIVND (reference sequence).